The 21 T cell receptor beta chains below were found in one sample sequenced in a study of PD-1 blockade in classical Hodgkin lymphoma. Relapse was seen in all patients after autologous stem cell transplantation, and brentuximab vedotin exposure was variable. Generated by immunoSEQ multiplex PCR, the TCRdb table keeps only in-frame clones and is missing some. The sample shows about 12,000 clones, about 90% of them seen only once. The sample here was peripheral blood mononuclear cells (PBMCs), taken at baseline. The source is a human donor with classical Hodgkin lymphoma.

In the case of this clone: Germline is not matched at one junction end, which may reflect a read error. The sample holds other DNA sequences that translate to the same CDR3. The chain is built from TRBV7-3 and TRBJ2-3; 8 bases agree with TRBD2. Germline assignment: CDR1 SGHTA and CDR2 FQGTGA. This CDR3 is built from 15 residues. CDR3 amino acids: CASSPTSGRTDTQYF. Here the CDR3 DNA reads TGCGCCAGCAGCCCCACTAGCGGCCGCACAGATACGCAGTATTTT. Using reference TRBV7-3 and TRBJ2-3 for the parts outside the CDR3, the full variable domain is GAGVSQTPSNKVTEKGKYVELRCDPISGHTALYWYRQSLGQGPEFLIYFQGTGAADDSGLPNDRFFAVRPEGSVSTLKIQRTERGDSAVYLCASSPTSGRTDTQYFGPGTRLTVL.

This chain uses TRBV7-9 with TRBJ1-1; maybe TRBD1 (5 bases). V lost 1 base to trimming and J lost 6 bases, with 12 bases between them. Germline V gene lookup returns CDR1 SEHNR and CDR2 FQNEAQ (reference sequence). The CDR3 covers 14 residues. In nucleotides, the CDR3 is TGTGCCAGCAGCTTAGACGGCGAGGGGCCTGAAGCTTTCTTT. It encodes CASSLDGEGPEAFF. The complete variable domain, with remaining parts taken from reference TRBV7-9 and TRBJ1-1, reads DTGVSQNPRHKITKRGQNVTFRCDPISEHNRLYWYRQTLGQGPEFLTYFQNEAQLEKSRLLSDRFSAERPKGSFSTLEIQRTEQGDSAMYLCASSLDGEGPEAFFGQGTRLTVV.

In its sample, this clone was seen a few times. The rearrangement uses TRBV6-1 and TRBJ1-1; D unclear. From germline, CDR1 is MNHNS and CDR2 SASEGT. Trimming pared 0 bases from V and 2 bases from J, leaving 10 bases between. The CDR3 contains 15 residues. The chain's CDR3 is CASSEAGRINTEAFF. The CDR3 DNA follows: TGTGCCAGCAGTGAAGCTGGCAGGATTAACACTGAAGCTTTCTTT.

V is TRBV5-1 and J is TRBJ2-3; 7 bases fit TRBD1. Unmatched junction bases numbered 20, after V lost 6 bases and J lost 1 base. Germline V gene lookup returns CDR1 SGHRS and CDR2 YFSETQ. There are 19 residues in the CDR3. This CDR3 reads CASIAYGNRGLGGTDTQYF. The DNA for the CDR3 is TGCGCCAGCATTGCTTACGGTAACAGGGGTTTGGGGGGCACAGATACGCAGTATTTT.

The CDR3 sequence is CASSFGELALMTQYF. DNA for the CDR3: TGTGCCAGCAGTTTCGGGGAGTTGGCCCTAATGACCCAGTACTTC. This rearrangement joins TRBV27 to TRBJ2-5, with a possible D match to TRBD2 (5 bases). V was clipped by 3 bases and J by 7 bases, with 18 bases between them. Germline values: CDR1 MNHEY, CDR2 SMNVEV (reference sequence). The CDR3 totals 15 residues.

The chain carries TRBV28 and TRBJ1-1; tentative D call: TRBD1 (6 bases). Germline loops: CDR1 MDHEN, CDR2 SYDVKM. The ends were cut back, 6 bases at V and 1 base at J, with 9 bases in the middle. The CDR3 contains 13 residues. This CDR3 is CASSGGRNTEAFF. The CDR3 bases are TGTGCCAGCAGCGGGGGCAGGAACACTGAAGCTTTCTTT.

The J gene is TRBJ1-5, the V gene TRBV15, with 7 bases that match TRBD1. Losses at the gene ends were 3 bases for V and 4 bases for J; bases not matched to a gene: 6. The CDR3 consists of 15 residues. CDR1 and CDR2 (germline): LNHNV, YYDKDF (reference sequence). Written as DNA, the CDR3 is TGTGCCACCAGCAGCGAGACAGGGTTGAATCAGCCCCAGCATTTT. This codes for CATSSETGLNQPQHF.

The gene calls are TRBV6-5 and TRBJ2-7; D might be TRBD1 or TRBD2, each matching 5 bases. Trimming took 5 bases from V and 3 from J, leaving 17 bases between them. The CDR3 is 15 amino acids. CDR1 is MNHEY and CDR2 is SVGAGI in the germline V gene. In nucleotides, the CDR3 is TGTGCCAGCAGTGCCCTCCCGGGGCAAATCTACGAGCAGTACTTC. This translates into CASSALPGQIYEQYF.

The CDR3 sequence: CASSFSIWKGAAYTGELFF. The CDR3 coding sequence is TGTGCCAGCAGCTTCTCGATTTGGAAGGGGGCGGCATACACCGGGGAGCTGTTTTTT. The rearrangement joins TRBV11-2 to TRBJ2-2; TRBD1 matches 7 bases. The CDR3 consists of 19 residues. The trim removed 3 bases at V and 3 bases at J, leaving 16 bases unmatched. Germline lookup yields CDR1 SGHAT and CDR2 FQNNGV. Full variable domain (outside the CDR3, taken from reference TRBV11-2 and TRBJ2-2): EAGVAQSPRYKIIEKRQSVAFWCNPISGHATLYWYQQILGQGPKLLIQFQNNGVVDDSQLPKDRFSAERLKGVDSTLKIQPAKLEDSAVYLCASSFSIWKGAAYTGELFFGEGSRLTVL.

This rearrangement joins TRBV18 to TRBJ2-5, with D perhaps being TRBD1 or TRBD2 (6 bases each). The CDR3 has 16 residues. Germline CDR1 is KGHSH and CDR2 is LQKENI. V was shortened by 2 bases and J by 0 bases, with 13 bases between the two germline ends. The DNA for the CDR3 is TGTGCCAGCTCACCATGGACGGGGGCATACCAAGAGACCCAGTACTTC. Its protein product is CASSPWTGAYQETQYF.

A few counts support this clone. V gene TRBV5-4 combines with J gene TRBJ2-7; D assignment may be TRBD1 or TRBD2 (5 bases each). In germline, CDR1 is SGHNT, CDR2 YYREEE (reference sequence). The CDR3 is made up of 15 amino acids. The ends were cut back, 0 bases at V and 2 bases at J, with 12 bases in the middle. The CDR3: CASSLEGTGPYEQYF. The CDR3 coding sequence is TGTGCCAGCAGCTTGGAAGGGACGGGTCCCTACGAGCAGTACTTC. The full variable domain, completed using reference TRBV5-4 and TRBJ2-7, is ETGVTQSPTHLIKTRGQQVTLRCSSQSGHNTVSWYQQALGQGPQFIFQYYREEENGRGNFPPRFSGLQFPNYSSELNVNALELDDSALYLCASSLEGTGPYEQYFGPGTRLTVT.

The chain employs TRBV5-5 and TRBJ2-5, with a weak D call TRBD2 (6 bases). The CDR3 sequence is 13 residues long. Germline V CDR1 and CDR2: SGHKS, YYEKEE (reference sequence). V lost 1 base and J 2 bases, leaving 6 bases between the germline ends. CDR3 nucleotides: TGTGCCAGCAGCTTGCGGGGGCAAGAGACCCAGTACTTC. Translation: CASSLRGQETQYF.

This rearrangement joins TRBV29-1 to TRBJ2-3, with 12 bases fitting TRBD2. Unmatched junction bases numbered 7, after V lost 3 bases and J lost 0 bases. The CDR3 sequence is 17 residues long. The germline V gene has CDR1 SQVTM and CDR2 ANQGSEA. The CDR3 nucleotides are TGCAGCGTTGACGTGCTAGCGGGGGGGCCGAGCACAGATACGCAGTATTTT. Its translation is CSVDVLAGGPSTDTQYF.

This chain links TRBV5-6 with TRBJ2-1; D is possibly TRBD1 (5 bases). Germline CDR1 and CDR2: SGHDT and YYEEEE. The CDR3 runs 12 residues. The V end was cut by 1 base, the J end by 9 bases, with 8 bases between. The CDR3 DNA is TGTGCCAGCAGCTTGATTCAGGGTGAGCAGTTCTTC. Amino acids: CASSLIQGEQFF.

V and J are TRBV19 and TRBJ1-2; D perhaps matches TRBD1 (6 bases). The V gene's germline CDR1 is LNHDA and CDR2 SQIVND (reference sequence). With 5 bases removed from V and 7 bases from J, the gap between germline ends came to 20 bases. This CDR3 comprises 15 residues. DNA for the CDR3: TGTGCCAGTAGTCCCACGGGGGGGCCCCTTGCTGGCTACACCTTC. Its translation is CASSPTGGPLAGYTF.

The V call is TRBV7-7, the J call TRBJ2-1; tentatively, D is TRBD1 or TRBD2 (5 bases each). Germline V CDR1 and CDR2: SSHAT, FNYEAQ (reference sequence). The V end was cut by 4 bases, the J end by 5 bases, with 9 bases between. The CDR3 spans 13 residues. CDR3 in DNA: TGTGCCAGCAGCTGGGGACCCAACAATGAGCAGTTCTTC. This codes for CASSWGPNNEQFF. Full variable domain (rest looked up from reference TRBV7-7 and TRBJ2-1): GAGVSQSPRYKVTKRGQDVTLRCDPISSHATLYWYQQALGQGPEFLTYFNYEAQPDKSGLPSDRFSAERPEGSISTLTIQRTEQRDSAMYRCASSWGPNNEQFFGPGTRLTVL.

V and J are TRBV10-3 and TRBJ2-2, with D unclear. CDR3 length equals 15 residues. The germline CDR1 and CDR2 sequences are ENHRY and SYGVKD. V was pared by 2 bases and J by 2 bases, with 9 bases between. This CDR3 reads CAISEALHNTGELFF. In DNA form, the CDR3 reads TGTGCCATCAGTGAGGCGCTTCACAACACCGGGGAGCTGTTTTTT.

The CDR3 sequence is CATETGGGYNEQFF. In DNA form, the CDR3 reads TGTGCCACCGAAACCGGGGGGGGCTACAATGAGCAGTTCTTC. The chain is built from TRBV6-6 and TRBJ2-1; 8 bases are a match to TRBD2. This CDR3 contains 14 residues. The V and J ends lost 10 bases and 3 bases, in that order; junction bases with no gene match: 8. Germline CDR1 reads MNHNY; CDR2 reads SVGAGI (reference sequence).

In its sample, this clone was seen a few times. CDR3 DNA sequence: TGTGCCAGCAGCCCTATTGGGCTTGCCTCCTCCTACGAGCAGTACTTC. As protein: CASSPIGLASSYEQYF. This rearrangement joins TRBV14 to TRBJ2-7, with D uncertain. Germline V lookup: CDR1 SGHDN, CDR2 FVKESK. V was pared by 4 bases and J by 0 bases, with 16 bases between. This CDR3 comprises 16 residues. The whole variable domain, filled in from reference TRBV14 and TRBJ2-7, reads EAGVTQFPSHSVIEKGQTVTLRCDPISGHDNLYWYRRVMGKEIKFLLHFVKESKQDESGMPNNRFLAERTGGTYSTLKVQPAELEDSGVYFCASSPIGLASSYEQYFGPGTRLTVT.

The J gene is TRBJ1-6, the V gene TRBV9, with TRBD1 matching 8 bases. The CDR3 length is 16 residues. The V gene end was trimmed by 3 bases and the J gene end by 6 bases; junction bases not matched to a gene: 8. The germline V gene encodes CDR1 SGDLS and CDR2 YYNGEE. Here the CDR3 reads CASSAGQGASNSPLHF. The DNA of the CDR3 is TGTGCCAGCAGCGCCGGCCAGGGGGCTAGTAATTCACCCCTCCACTTT.

The chain employs TRBV6-1 and TRBJ1-2; TRBD1 matches at 8 bases. This CDR3 contains 17 residues. Losses at the gene ends were 2 bases for V and 0 bases for J; bases not matched to a gene: 8. Per germline, CDR1 MNHNS and CDR2 SASEGT. CDR3 nucleotides: TGTGCCAGCAGTGAAATCGACAGGGGAAACTCTAACTATGGCTACACCTTC. Translated: CASSEIDRGNSNYGYTF.